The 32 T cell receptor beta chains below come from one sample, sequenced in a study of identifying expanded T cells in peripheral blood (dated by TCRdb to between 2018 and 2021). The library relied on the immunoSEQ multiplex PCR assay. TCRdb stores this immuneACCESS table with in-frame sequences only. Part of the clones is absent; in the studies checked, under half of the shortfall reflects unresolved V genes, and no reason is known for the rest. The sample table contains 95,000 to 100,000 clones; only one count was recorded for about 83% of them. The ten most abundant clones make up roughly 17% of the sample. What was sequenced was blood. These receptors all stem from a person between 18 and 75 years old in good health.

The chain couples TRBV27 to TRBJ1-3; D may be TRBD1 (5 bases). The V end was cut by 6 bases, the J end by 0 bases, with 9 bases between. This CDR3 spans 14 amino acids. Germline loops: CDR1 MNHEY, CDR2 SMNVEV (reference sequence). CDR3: CASSQGGSGNTIYF. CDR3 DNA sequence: TGTGCCAGCAGCCAGGGTGGCTCTGGAAACACCATATATTTT.

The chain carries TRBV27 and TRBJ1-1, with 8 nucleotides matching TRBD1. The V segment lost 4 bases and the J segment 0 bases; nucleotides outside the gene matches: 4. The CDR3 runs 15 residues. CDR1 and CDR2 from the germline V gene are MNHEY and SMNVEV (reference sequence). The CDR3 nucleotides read TGTGCCAGCAGTTGGCAGGGGGCGGTGAACACTGAAGCTTTCTTT. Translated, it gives CASSWQGAVNTEAFF.

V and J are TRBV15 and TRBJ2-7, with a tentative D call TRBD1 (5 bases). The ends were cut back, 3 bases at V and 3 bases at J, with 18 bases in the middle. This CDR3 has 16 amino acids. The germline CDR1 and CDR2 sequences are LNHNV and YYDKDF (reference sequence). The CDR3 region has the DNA TGTGCCACCAGCAGTACATTTGACAGCGAAAACTACGAGCAGTACTTC. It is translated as CATSSTFDSENYEQYF. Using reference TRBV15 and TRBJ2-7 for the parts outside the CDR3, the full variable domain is DAMVIQNPRYQVTQFGKPVTLSCSQTLNHNVMYWYQQKSSQAPKLLFHYYDKDFNNEADTPDNFQSRRPNTSFCFLDIRSPGLGDTAMYLCATSSTFDSENYEQYFGPGTRLTVT.

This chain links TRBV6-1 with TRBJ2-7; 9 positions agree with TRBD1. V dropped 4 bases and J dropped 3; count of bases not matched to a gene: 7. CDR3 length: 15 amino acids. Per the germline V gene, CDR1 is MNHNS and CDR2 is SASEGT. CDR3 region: CASSVTGGKIYEQYF. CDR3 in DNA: TGTGCCAGCAGTGTTACAGGGGGCAAAATCTACGAGCAGTACTTC.

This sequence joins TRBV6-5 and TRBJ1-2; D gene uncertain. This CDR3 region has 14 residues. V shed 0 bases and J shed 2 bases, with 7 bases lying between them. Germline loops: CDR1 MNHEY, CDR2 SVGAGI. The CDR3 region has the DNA TGTGCCAGCAGTTACTCCCCGGGGAACTATGGCTACACCTTC. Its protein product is CASSYSPGNYGYTF.

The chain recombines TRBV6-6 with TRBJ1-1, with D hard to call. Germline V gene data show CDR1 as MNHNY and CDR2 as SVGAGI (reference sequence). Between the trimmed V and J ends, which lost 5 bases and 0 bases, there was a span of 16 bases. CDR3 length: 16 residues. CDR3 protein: CASSREGAELNTEAFF. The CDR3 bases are TGTGCCAGCAGTAGGGAGGGAGCAGAGCTGAACACTGAAGCTTTCTTT.

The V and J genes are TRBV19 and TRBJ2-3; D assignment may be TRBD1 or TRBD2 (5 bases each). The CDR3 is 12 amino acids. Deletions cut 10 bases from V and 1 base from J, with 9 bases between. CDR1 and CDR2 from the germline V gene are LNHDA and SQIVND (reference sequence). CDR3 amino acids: CATRGGTDTQYF. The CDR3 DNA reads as TGTGCCACGAGGGGCGGCACAGATACGCAGTATTTT.

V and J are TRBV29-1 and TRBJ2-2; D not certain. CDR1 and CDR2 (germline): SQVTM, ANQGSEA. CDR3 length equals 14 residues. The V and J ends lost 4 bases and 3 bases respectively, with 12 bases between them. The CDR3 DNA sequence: TGCAGCGTTGCCAGCAGGCATTACACCGGGGAGCTGTTTTTT. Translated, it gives CSVASRHYTGELFF.

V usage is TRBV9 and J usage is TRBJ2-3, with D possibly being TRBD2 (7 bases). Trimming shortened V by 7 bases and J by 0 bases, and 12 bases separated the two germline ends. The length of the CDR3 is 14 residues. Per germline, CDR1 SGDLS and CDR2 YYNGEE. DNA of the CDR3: TGTGCCAGCGGGGCGGGGGCTAGCACAGATACGCAGTATTTT. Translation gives CASGAGASTDTQYF.

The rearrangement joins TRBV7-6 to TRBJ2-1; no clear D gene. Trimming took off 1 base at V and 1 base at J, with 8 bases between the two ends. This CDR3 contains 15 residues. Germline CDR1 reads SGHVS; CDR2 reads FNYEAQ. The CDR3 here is CASSLDGWSYNEQFF. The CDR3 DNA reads TGTGCCAGCAGCTTAGACGGATGGTCCTACAATGAGCAGTTCTTC.

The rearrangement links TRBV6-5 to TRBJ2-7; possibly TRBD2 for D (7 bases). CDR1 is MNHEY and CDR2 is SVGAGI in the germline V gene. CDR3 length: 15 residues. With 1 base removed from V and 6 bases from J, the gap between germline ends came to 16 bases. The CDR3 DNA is TGTGCCAGCAGTTACTTCCGTGGGGGGGCCGGCGAGCAGTACTTC. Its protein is CASSYFRGGAGEQYF.

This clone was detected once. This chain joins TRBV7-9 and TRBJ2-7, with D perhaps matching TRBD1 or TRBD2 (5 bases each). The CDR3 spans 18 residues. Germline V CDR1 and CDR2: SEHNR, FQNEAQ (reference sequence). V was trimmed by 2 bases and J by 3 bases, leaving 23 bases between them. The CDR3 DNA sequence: TGTGCCAGCAGCTTAACAACCGGGGCTGCGGAGACGATCTACGAGCAGTACTTC. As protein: CASSLTTGAAETIYEQYF.

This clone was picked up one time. This CDR3 reads CATSRDRVSTNYGYTF. DNA for the CDR3: TGTGCCACCAGCAGAGACAGGGTCTCGACTAACTATGGCTACACCTTC. V is TRBV15 and J is TRBJ1-2; D might be TRBD1 (5 bases). V shed 0 bases and J shed 0 bases, with 11 bases lying between them. CDR3 length: 16 residues. Germline V gene data show CDR1 as LNHNV and CDR2 as YYDKDF (reference sequence).

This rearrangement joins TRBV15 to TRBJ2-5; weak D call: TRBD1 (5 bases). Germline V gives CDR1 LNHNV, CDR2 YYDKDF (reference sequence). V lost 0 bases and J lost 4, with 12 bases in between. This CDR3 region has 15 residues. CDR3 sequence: CATSRDLGAGETQYF. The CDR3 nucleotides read TGTGCCACCAGCAGAGATCTAGGGGCCGGAGAGACCCAGTACTTC.

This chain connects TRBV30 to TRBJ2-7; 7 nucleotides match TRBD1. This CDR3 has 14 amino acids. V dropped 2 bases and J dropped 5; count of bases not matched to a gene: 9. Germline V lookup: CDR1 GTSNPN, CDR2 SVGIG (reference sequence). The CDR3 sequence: CAWSPLGTANEQYF. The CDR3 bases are TGTGCCTGGAGTCCCCTCGGGACAGCAAACGAGCAGTACTTC.

As DNA, the CDR3 is TGCGCCAGCAGCCCTTCTCGTGGGACTGAAGCTTTCTTT. Protein product: CASSPSRGTEAFF. The V gene is TRBV4-1, the J gene TRBJ1-1; D not resolved. Trimming cost V 4 bases and J 5 bases, with 11 bases left between them. CDR1 is MGHRA, CDR2 YSYEKL, per germline. The CDR3 extends over 13 amino acids.

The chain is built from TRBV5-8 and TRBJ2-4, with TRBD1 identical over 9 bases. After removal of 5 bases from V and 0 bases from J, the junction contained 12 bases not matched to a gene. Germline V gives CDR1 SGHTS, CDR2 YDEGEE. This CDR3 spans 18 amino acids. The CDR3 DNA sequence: TGTGCCAGCAGGCGTACCGGGACAGGGAGCCTAGCCAAAAACATTCAGTACTTC. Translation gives CASRRTGTGSLAKNIQYF. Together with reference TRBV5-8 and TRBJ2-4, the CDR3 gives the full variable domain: EAGVTQSPTHLIKTRGQQATLRCSPISGHTSVYWYQQALGLGLQFLLWYDEGEERNRGNFPPRFSGRQFPNYSSELNVNALELEDSALYLCASRRTGTGSLAKNIQYFGAGTRLSVL.

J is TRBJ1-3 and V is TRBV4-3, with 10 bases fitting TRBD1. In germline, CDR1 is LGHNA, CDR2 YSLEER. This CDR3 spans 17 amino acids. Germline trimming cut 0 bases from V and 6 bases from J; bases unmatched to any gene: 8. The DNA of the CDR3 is TGCGCCAGCAGCCAAGACCCCGCCGGGACAGGGGCAAACACCATATATTTT. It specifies CASSQDPAGTGANTIYF.

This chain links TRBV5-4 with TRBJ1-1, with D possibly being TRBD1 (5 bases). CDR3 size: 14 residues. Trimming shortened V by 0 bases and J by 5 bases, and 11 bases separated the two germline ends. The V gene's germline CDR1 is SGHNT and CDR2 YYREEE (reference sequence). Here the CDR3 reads CASSLGREETEAFF. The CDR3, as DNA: TGTGCCAGCAGCTTGGGCAGGGAGGAGACTGAAGCTTTCTTT.

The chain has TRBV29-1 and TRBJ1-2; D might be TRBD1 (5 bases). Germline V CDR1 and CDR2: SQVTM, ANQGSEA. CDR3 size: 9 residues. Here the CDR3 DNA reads TGCAGTGAGGGACCTGGCTACACCTTC. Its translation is CSEGPGYTF.

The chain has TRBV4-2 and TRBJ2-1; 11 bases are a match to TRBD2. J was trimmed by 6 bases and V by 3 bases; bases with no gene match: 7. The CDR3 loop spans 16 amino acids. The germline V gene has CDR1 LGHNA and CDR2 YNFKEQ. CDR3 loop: CASSQVTSGGRNEQFF. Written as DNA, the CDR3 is TGTGCCAGCAGCCAGGTCACTAGCGGGGGCCGCAATGAGCAGTTCTTC.

Here the CDR3 DNA reads TGTGCCACCAGCAGGGAGGTTATTTGGGTACAGGGACCTGATCAGCCCCAGCATTTT. It is translated as CATSREVIWVQGPDQPQHF. The chain recombines TRBV15 with TRBJ1-5; TRBD1 might be the D (6 bases). In germline, CDR1 is LNHNV, CDR2 YYDKDF (reference sequence). V was clipped by 3 bases and J by 5 bases, with 26 bases between them. CDR3 size: 19 residues. The full variable domain, its missing parts supplied by reference TRBV15 and TRBJ1-5, is DAMVIQNPRYQVTQFGKPVTLSCSQTLNHNVMYWYQQKSSQAPKLLFHYYDKDFNNEADTPDNFQSRRPNTSFCFLDIRSPGLGDTAMYLCATSREVIWVQGPDQPQHFGDGTRLSIL.

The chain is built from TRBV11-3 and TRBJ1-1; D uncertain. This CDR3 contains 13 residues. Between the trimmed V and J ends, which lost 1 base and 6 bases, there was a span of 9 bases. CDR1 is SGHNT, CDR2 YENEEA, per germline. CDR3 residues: CASSLVFGAEAFF. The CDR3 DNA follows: TGTGCCAGCAGCTTAGTATTCGGGGCTGAAGCTTTCTTT.

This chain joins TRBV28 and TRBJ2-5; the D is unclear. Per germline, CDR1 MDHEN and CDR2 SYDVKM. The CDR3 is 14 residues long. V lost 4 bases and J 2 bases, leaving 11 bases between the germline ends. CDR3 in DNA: TGTGCCAGCAGTTCGGCAGAGAGTCAAGAGACCCAGTACTTC. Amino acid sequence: CASSSAESQETQYF. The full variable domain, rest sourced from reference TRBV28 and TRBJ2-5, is DVKVTQSSRYLVKRTGEKVFLECVQDMDHENMFWYRQDPGLGLRLIYFSYDVKMKEKGDIPEGYSVSREKKERFSLILESASTNQTSMYLCASSSAESQETQYFGPGTRLLVL.

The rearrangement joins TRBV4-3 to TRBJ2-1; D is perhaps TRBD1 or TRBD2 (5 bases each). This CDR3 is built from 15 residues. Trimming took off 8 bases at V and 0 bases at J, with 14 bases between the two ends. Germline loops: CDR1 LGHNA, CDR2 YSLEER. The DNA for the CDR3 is TGCGCCAGCTCGCTGGGACCCAACTCCTACAATGAGCAGTTCTTC. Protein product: CASSLGPNSYNEQFF.

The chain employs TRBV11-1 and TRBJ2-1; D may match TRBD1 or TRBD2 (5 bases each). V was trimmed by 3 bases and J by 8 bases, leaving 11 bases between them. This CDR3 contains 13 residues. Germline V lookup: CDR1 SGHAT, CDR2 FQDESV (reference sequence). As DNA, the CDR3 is TGTGCCAGCAGCTTGGGGCCCGGGGATGAGCAGTTCTTC. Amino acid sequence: CASSLGPGDEQFF.

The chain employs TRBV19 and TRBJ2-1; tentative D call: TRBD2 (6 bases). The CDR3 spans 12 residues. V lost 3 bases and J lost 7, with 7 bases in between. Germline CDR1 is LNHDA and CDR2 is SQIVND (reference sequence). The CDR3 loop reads CASSIGGNEQFF. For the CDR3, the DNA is TGTGCCAGTAGTATCGGAGGGAATGAGCAGTTCTTC.

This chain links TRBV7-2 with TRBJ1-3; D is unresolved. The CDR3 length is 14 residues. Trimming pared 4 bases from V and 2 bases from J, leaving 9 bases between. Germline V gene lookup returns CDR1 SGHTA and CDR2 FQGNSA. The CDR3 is CASSSSRAGNTIYF. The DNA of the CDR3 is TGTGCCAGCAGCTCAAGTCGGGCTGGAAACACCATATATTTT.

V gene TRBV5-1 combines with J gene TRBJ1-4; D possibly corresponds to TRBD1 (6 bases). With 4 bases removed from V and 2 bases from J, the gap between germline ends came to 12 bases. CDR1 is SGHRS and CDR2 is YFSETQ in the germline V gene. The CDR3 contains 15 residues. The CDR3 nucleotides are TGCGCCAGCAGCCGTCAGGGGTCCACTAATGAAAAACTGTTTTTT. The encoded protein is CASSRQGSTNEKLFF. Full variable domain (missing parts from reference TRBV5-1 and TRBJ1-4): KAGVTQTPRYLIKTRGQQVTLSCSPISGHRSVSWYQQTPGQGLQFLFEYFSETQRNKGNFPGRFSGRQFSNSRSEMNVSTLELGDSALYLCASSRQGSTNEKLFFGSGTQLSVL.

The CDR3 loop is CASSQAGGLRQATYTEAFF. CDR3 nucleotides: TGTGCCAGCAGCCAGGCGGGGGGGCTGAGACAGGCGACCTACACTGAAGCTTTCTTT. The chain carries TRBV7-9 and TRBJ1-1; weak D call: TRBD1 (6 bases). The length of the CDR3 is 19 residues. V lost 5 bases and J lost 3, with 28 bases in between. Per germline, CDR1 SEHNR and CDR2 FQNEAQ (reference sequence).

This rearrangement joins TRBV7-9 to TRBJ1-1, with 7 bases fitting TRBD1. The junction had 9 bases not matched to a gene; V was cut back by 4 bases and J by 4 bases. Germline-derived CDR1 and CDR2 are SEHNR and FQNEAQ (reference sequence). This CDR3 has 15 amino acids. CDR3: CASSSLGQAGTEAFF. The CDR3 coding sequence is TGTGCCAGCAGCTCACTTGGACAGGCGGGCACTGAAGCTTTCTTT. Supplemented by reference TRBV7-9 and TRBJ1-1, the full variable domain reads DTGVSQNPRHKITKRGQNVTFRCDPISEHNRLYWYRQTLGQGPEFLTYFQNEAQLEKSRLLSDRFSAERPKGSFSTLEIQRTEQGDSAMYLCASSSLGQAGTEAFFGQGTRLTVV.

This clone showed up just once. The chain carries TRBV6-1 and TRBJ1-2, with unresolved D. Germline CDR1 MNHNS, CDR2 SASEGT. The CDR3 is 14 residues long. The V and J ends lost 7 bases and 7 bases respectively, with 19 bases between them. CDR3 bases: TGTGCCAGCATGGCCGGCCAGAAGATTAGTGGCTACACCTTC. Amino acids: CASMAGQKISGYTF.